This TCR beta chain is from a study of metastatic and nonmetastatic thyroid tumors (dated by TCRdb to the early 2020s). Notes on the research overall: Repertoires from peripheral blood and from tumor or nodule tissue samples of malignant and benign thyroid patients were compared.

This clone showed up many times. The clone's antigen remains unknown. Base qualities were left out, and no much larger clone turns up one base away. No patient had received any treatment before thyroid surgery. Patient clinical samples collected from about 2011 to 2018 were retrospectively analysed using T-cell receptor beta sequencing. Results and caveats for the whole study, not just this receptor: In both blood and tumor samples, TCR beta diversity was reported to be significantly higher in malignant tumors than in benign nodules.

At the junction V is shortened by 0 bases and J by 6 bases, with 7 bases in between. Per the germline V gene, SGHRS is the CDR1 and YFSETQ is the CDR2. Counted from cysteine to valine, this CDR3 has 12 amino acids. Only the CDR3 part of the read is kept: 36 bases, read in frame from the first base. Library generation was performed with PCR. The sample was run on an Illumina HiSeq 4000. High-throughput sequencing was used to profile the TCR beta-chain CDR3 region of each patient. In the authors' own workflow: CDR3 differences across clinicopathological groups were used to build a classifier for discriminating distant-metastatic papillary thyroid cancer patients. The Shannon index was used to measure repertoire diversity, and the Morisita-Horn index was used to measure how similar tumor and blood repertoires were. TCRdb ran its own pipeline on the public reads, namely fastp trimming at Q25 and MiXCR clone calling, and kept in-frame beta chains. Here the V and J calls rest on TCRdb's processing, not on the authors' analysis. Counted in this sample were tens of thousands of clones; roughly 15% of them appeared once. The top ten clones comprise roughly a tenth of the sample.

The V and J segments used are TRBV5-1 and TRBJ2-7; the D gene is not confidently resolved. This receptor was identified in a male donor with papillary thyroid cancer or a benign thyroid nodule (not recorded which). Some clones in this sample may be carry-over from other donors' samples. Sample: blood. At the DNA level, the sequence is TGCGCCAGCAGCTTGGGAGACGGCGAGCAGTACGTC. It is translated as CASSLGDGEQYV.